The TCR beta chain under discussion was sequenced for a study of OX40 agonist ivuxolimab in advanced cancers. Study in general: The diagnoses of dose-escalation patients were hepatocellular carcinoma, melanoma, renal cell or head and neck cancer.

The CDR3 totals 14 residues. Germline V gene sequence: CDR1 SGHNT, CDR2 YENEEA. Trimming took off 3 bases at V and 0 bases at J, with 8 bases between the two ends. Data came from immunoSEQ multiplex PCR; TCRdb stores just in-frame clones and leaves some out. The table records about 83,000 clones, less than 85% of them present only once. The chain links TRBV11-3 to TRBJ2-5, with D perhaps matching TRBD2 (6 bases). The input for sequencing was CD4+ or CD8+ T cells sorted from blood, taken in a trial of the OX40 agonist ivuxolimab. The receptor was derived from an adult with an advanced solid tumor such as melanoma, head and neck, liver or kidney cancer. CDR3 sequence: CASSFGGDQETQYF. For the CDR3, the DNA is TGTGCCAGCAGCTTTGGCGGGGACCAAGAGACCCAGTACTTC.